Listed below are T cell receptor beta chains from one sample, sequenced in a study of CD8 T cells in cerebrospinal fluid in Alzheimer's disease. Each CDR3 protein gets one entry in TCRdb, which reprocessed the 10x single-cell sequencing reads and gives no DNA. Here the sample table reports about 1,400 distinct CDR3 sequences. Input material: cerebrospinal fluid. These receptors all come from a human donor with mild cognitive impairment. Both conserved end residues are part of each CDR3. For some rows the clone size is stated as once, few or many, or as a class when expanded; others skip it.

medium-sized,TRBV4-1,TRBJ2-2,CASSQDRGRSGSGELFF
medium-sized,TRBV3-1,TRBJ1-1,CASSLRQEEAFF
medium-sized,TRBV7-9,TRBJ2-7,CASSLGSGEQYF
medium-sized,TRBV29-1,TRBJ2-3,CSVITSGGPNTQYF
medium-sized,TRBV28,TRBJ1-2,CASTRPPGDLWGYTF
medium-sized,TRBV6-5,TRBJ1-4,CASSPTHSNEKLFF
medium-sized,TRBV2,TRBJ1-4,CASSWTGVNEKLFF
large,TRBV7-6,TRBJ2-1,CASSLRGISYNEQFF
large,TRBV3-1,TRBJ1-5,CASSQETGASVGNQPQHF
large,TRBV10-2,TRBJ1-1,CASSLGLVGTEAFF
medium-sized,TRBV3-1,TRBJ2-3,CASSQDLGTSSTDTQYF
-,TRBV19,TRBJ2-6,CASSIAPGSWVVLTF